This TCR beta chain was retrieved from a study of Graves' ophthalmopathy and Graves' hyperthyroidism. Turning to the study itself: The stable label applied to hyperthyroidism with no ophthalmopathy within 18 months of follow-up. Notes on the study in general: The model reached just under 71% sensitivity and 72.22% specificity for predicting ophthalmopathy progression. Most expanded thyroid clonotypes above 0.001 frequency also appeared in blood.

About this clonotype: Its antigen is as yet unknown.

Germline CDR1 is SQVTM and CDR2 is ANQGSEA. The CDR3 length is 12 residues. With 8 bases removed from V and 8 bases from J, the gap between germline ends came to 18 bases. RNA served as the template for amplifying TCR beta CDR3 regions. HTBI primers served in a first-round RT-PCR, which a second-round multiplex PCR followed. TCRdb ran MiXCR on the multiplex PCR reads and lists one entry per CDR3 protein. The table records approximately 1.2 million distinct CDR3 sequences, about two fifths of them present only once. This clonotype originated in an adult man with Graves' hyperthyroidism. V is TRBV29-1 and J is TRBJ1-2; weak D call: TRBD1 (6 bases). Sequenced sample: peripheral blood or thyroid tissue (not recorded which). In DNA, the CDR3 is TGCAGCACGGAAATAGGGGGTAGCGGCTACACCTTC. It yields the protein CSTEIGGSGYTF.